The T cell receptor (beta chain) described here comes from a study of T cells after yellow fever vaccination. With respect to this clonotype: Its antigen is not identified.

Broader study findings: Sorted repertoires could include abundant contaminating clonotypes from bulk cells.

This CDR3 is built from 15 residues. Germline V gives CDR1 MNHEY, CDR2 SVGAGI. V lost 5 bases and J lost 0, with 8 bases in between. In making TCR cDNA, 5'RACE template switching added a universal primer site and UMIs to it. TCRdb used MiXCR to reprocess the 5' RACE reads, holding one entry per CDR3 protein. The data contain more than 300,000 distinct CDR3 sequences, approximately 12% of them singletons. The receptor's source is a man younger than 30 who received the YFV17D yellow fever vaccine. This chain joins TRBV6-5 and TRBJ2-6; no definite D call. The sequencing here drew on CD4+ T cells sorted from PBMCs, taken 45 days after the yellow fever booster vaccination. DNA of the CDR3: TGTGCCAGCAGTCCCCGTCTCTCTGGGGCCAACGTCCTGACTTTC. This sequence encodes CASSPRLSGANVLTF.